Below, 13 T cell receptor beta chains from the same sample are listed, as sequenced in a study of OX40 agonist ivuxolimab in advanced cancers. Assay: immunoSEQ multiplex PCR; the TCRdb copy retains only in-frame clones and omits some. The profile shows 55,000 to 75,000 clones, approximately 90% of them singletons. This specimen was CD4+ or CD8+ T cells sorted from blood, taken in a trial of the OX40 agonist ivuxolimab. Every receptor here comes from an adult with an advanced solid tumor such as melanoma, head and neck, liver or kidney cancer.

This chain uses TRBV11-2 with TRBJ1-3, with 8 bases that match TRBD1. CDR3 length: 15 amino acids. The germline CDR1 and CDR2 sequences are SGHAT and FQNNGV. The trim removed 5 bases at V and 2 bases at J, leaving 5 bases unmatched. CDR3 DNA: TGTGCCAGCAGCCAAAACAGGGGGGCTGGAAACACCATATATTTT. Translated, it gives CASSQNRGAGNTIYF.

The chain employs TRBV18 and TRBJ2-7; TRBD2 matches at 8 bases. The CDR3 loop spans 13 amino acids. Germline V CDR1 and CDR2: KGHSH, LQKENI. Trimming cost V 1 base and J 6 bases; bases outside gene matches: 2. Here the CDR3 reads CASSPQAGVEQYF. The CDR3 nucleotides are TGTGCCAGCTCACCACAAGCGGGAGTCGAGCAGTACTTC.

V gene TRBV19 combines with J gene TRBJ2-7; TRBD2 agrees at 10 bases. Germline CDR1 and CDR2: LNHDA and SQIVND (reference sequence). Trimming at V came to 1 base and at J to 2 bases, leaving 8 bases not matched to a gene. The CDR3 runs to 17 residues. This CDR3 is CASSIVASGSGTYEQYF. Written as DNA, the CDR3 is TGTGCCAGTAGTATAGTCGCTAGCGGGAGTGGGACCTACGAGCAGTACTTC.

This chain uses TRBV5-4 with TRBJ1-2; D might be TRBD1 (5 bases). V shed 4 bases and J shed 2 bases, with 9 bases lying between them. CDR1 and CDR2 from the germline V gene are SGHNT and YYREEE (reference sequence). This CDR3 has 13 residues. CDR3 sequence reads: CASSVQENYGYTF. CDR3 DNA sequence: TGTGCCAGCAGCGTACAGGAAAACTATGGCTACACCTTC.

The V gene is TRBV15, the J gene TRBJ1-2; tentative D call: TRBD1 (5 bases). The CDR3 has 15 amino acids. CDR1 is LNHNV and CDR2 is YYDKDF in the germline V gene (reference sequence). V dropped 0 bases and J dropped 4 bases, with 12 bases sitting between them. The CDR3, as DNA: TGTGCCACCAGCAGAGACAGGGAGAAAGGCTATGGCTACACCTTC. It encodes CATSRDREKGYGYTF.

The V and J genes are TRBV19 and TRBJ2-1; TRBD2 agrees at 7 bases. After removal of 5 bases from V and 7 bases from J, the junction contained 11 bases not matched to a gene. CDR3 length equals 15 residues. Germline values: CDR1 LNHDA, CDR2 SQIVND (reference sequence). The CDR3 coding sequence is TGTGCCAGTAGTCCATATAGCGGGCAGCGGAATGAGCAGTTCTTC. Encoded protein: CASSPYSGQRNEQFF.

The CDR3 nucleotides are TGTGCCAGCTCACCTCAGGGGGCCTCGAACACCGGGGAGCTGTTTTTT. Translation: CASSPQGASNTGELFF. This chain joins TRBV18 and TRBJ2-2; 8 bases align to TRBD1. J gave up 0 bases and V 3 bases, and 3 bases lay outside the gene matches. This CDR3 contains 16 residues. CDR1 is KGHSH, CDR2 LQKENI, per germline.

The chain combines TRBV5-1 with TRBJ1-2; D gene uncertain. V was trimmed by 3 bases and J by 8 bases, leaving 14 bases between them. The length of the CDR3 is 13 residues. Germline V lookup: CDR1 SGHRS, CDR2 YFSETQ. The CDR3 reads CASSSNGVEGYTF. CDR3 bases: TGCGCCAGCAGCTCTAATGGGGTGGAGGGCTACACCTTC.

V and J are TRBV19 and TRBJ2-2, with D perhaps being TRBD1 or TRBD2 (5 bases each). CDR1 LNHDA and CDR2 SQIVND come from the germline V gene (reference sequence). Trimming took 6 bases from V and 4 from J, leaving 15 bases between them. The CDR3 is 15 amino acids. CDR3 sequence: CASRGGGRVTGELFF. The CDR3 DNA reads TGTGCCAGTAGAGGTGGGGGTCGGGTCACCGGGGAGCTGTTTTTT.

V usage is TRBV6-5 and J usage is TRBJ1-2; D perhaps matches TRBD1 (6 bases). V lost 0 bases and J 4 bases, leaving 6 bases between the germline ends. The CDR3 is 13 residues long. Germline V gene lookup returns CDR1 MNHEY and CDR2 SVGAGI. CDR3 DNA: TGTGCCAGCAGTTACTCAGGGGGCTATGGCTACACCTTC. It is translated as CASSYSGGYGYTF.

This chain uses TRBV19 with TRBJ2-7; D is undetermined. V was pared by 2 bases and J by 4 bases, with 15 bases between. CDR1 LNHDA and CDR2 SQIVND come from the germline V gene (reference sequence). The CDR3 totals 15 residues. The CDR3 region is CASSISPSSIYEQYF. The DNA of the CDR3 is TGTGCCAGTAGTATATCCCCCTCGAGTATTTACGAGCAGTACTTC.

V is TRBV6-6 and J is TRBJ2-3; tentatively, D is TRBD1 or TRBD2 (5 bases each). With 4 bases removed from V and 1 base from J, the gap between germline ends came to 6 bases. CDR3 length equals 13 residues. CDR1 is MNHNY and CDR2 is SVGAGI in the germline V gene (reference sequence). The CDR3 DNA reads TGTGCCAGCAGTTGGGACCGCACAGATACGCAGTATTTT. Protein: CASSWDRTDTQYF.

This chain joins TRBV2 and TRBJ2-7; D may be TRBD1 (5 bases). The V end was cut by 8 bases, the J end by 3 bases, with 11 bases between. CDR3 length equals 12 residues. CDR1 is SNHLY and CDR2 is FYNNEI in the germline V gene. The CDR3 is CASASDSYEQYF. The CDR3 bases are TGTGCCAGCGCGAGCGACAGCTACGAGCAGTACTTC.